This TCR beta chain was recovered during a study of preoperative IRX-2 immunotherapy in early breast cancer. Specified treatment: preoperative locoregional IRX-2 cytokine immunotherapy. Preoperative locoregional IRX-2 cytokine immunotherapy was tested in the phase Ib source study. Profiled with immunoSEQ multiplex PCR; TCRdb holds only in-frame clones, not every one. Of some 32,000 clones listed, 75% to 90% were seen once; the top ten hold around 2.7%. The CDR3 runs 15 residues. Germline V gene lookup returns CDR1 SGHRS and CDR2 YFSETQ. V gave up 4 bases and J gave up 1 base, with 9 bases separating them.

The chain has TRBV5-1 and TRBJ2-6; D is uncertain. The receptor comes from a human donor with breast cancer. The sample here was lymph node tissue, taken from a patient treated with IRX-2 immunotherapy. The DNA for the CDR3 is TGCGCCAGCAGCCCTGGGTGGTCTGGGGCCAACGTCCTGACTTTC. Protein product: CASSPGWSGANVLTF.